What follows is one TCR beta chain and its context. The antigen is unknown. The data originate from a study of memory CD8 T cells in hepatitis C reinfection. At the level of the study: HCV reinfection meant a positive HCV RNA test after two negative tests at least 60 days apart.

TCRdb's copy holds only in-frame clones and misses some; the assay was immunoSEQ multiplex PCR. This sample yields about 50,000 clones, of which 89% are seen a single time; around 0.7% belongs to the top ten. V was clipped by 4 bases and J by 5 bases; unmatched bases: 11. Germline loops: CDR1 ENHRY, CDR2 SYGVKD. The CDR3 has 16 residues. Study-wide findings and caveats: About five donors were too few for definitive public clonotype conclusions.

Time point of the sample: late/post reinfection, 12 to 24 weeks after detection. The sorted cells went straight to TCR sequencing with no prior in vitro expansion. Control naive CD8 T cells came from a couple of donors at all three reinfection time points. The TCR was taken from a young man with hepatitis C virus infection. Material: naive CD8+ T cells sorted from blood. The chain couples TRBV10-3 to TRBJ1-5; TRBD1 aligns across 7 bases. The CDR3 region is CAISGSGDRADQPQHF. The CDR3, as DNA: TGTGCCATCAGTGGTTCGGGAGACAGGGCGGATCAGCCCCAGCATTTT.